The 27 T cell receptor beta chains below all came from one sample that was sequenced in a study of OX40 agonist ivuxolimab in advanced cancers. Produced via immunoSEQ multiplex PCR; TCRdb's table is partial and in-frame only. The sample yields 100,000 to 120,000 clones, around 90% seen once. Source: CD4+ or CD8+ T cells sorted from blood, taken in a trial of the OX40 agonist ivuxolimab. The receptors here all came from an adult with an advanced solid tumor such as melanoma, head and neck, liver or kidney cancer.

This chain links TRBV6-4 with TRBJ1-1; 7 nucleotides agree with TRBD1. The germline CDR1 and CDR2 sequences are MRHNA and SNTAGT. This CDR3 has 14 amino acids. With V trimmed by 3 bases and J by 0 bases, 1 base remained unmatched. This chain's CDR3 is CASSEQGVNTEAFF. DNA of the CDR3: TGTGCCAGCAGTGAGCAGGGGGTGAACACTGAAGCTTTCTTT.

The chain recombines TRBV6-1 with TRBJ1-5, with TRBD1 matching 8 bases. V shed 6 bases, J shed 5 bases, and the junction held 6 bases outside the gene matches. The CDR3 is 14 residues long. Germline CDR1 reads MNHNS; CDR2 reads SASEGT. The CDR3 sequence is CASSADREDQPQHF. CDR3 DNA sequence: TGTGCCAGCAGCGCGGACAGGGAAGATCAGCCCCAGCATTTT.

This rearrangement joins TRBV4-3 to TRBJ2-7, with D perhaps TRBD1 or TRBD2 (5 bases each). This CDR3 contains 15 residues. Germline CDR1 LGHNA, CDR2 YSLEER. Between the trimmed V and J ends, which lost 1 base and 4 bases, there was a span of 14 bases. DNA of the CDR3: TGCGCCAGCAGCCAAGTCGGGCACAGGAGGTACGAGCAGTACTTC. It yields the protein CASSQVGHRRYEQYF.

This chain connects TRBV29-1 to TRBJ1-5; TRBD1 aligns across 7 bases. The trim removed 0 bases at V and 6 bases at J, leaving 5 bases unmatched. The CDR3 is 14 residues long. Germline values: CDR1 SQVTM, CDR2 ANQGSEA. CDR3 sequence (DNA): TGCAGCGTTGAAGAAGGGGGCCCCGGTCAGCCCCAGCATTTT. Its translation: CSVEEGGPGQPQHF.

The J gene is TRBJ1-1, the V gene TRBV30; D might be TRBD1 (6 bases). The CDR3 consists of 13 residues. The V end was cut by 5 bases, the J end by 1 base, with 11 bases between. The germline V gene has CDR1 GTSNPN and CDR2 SVGIG (reference sequence). CDR3 sequence reads: CAWDPDRNTEAFF. DNA of the CDR3: TGTGCCTGGGACCCGGACAGGAACACTGAAGCTTTCTTT. The full variable domain, rest sourced from reference TRBV30 and TRBJ1-1, is SQTIHQWPATLVQPVGSPLSLECTVEGTSNPNLYWYRQAAGRGLQLLFYSVGIGQISSEVPQNLSASRPQDRQFILSSKKLLLSDSGFYLCAWDPDRNTEAFFGQGTRLTVV.

This chain joins TRBV18 and TRBJ2-3, with 12 bases that match TRBD2. The CDR3 is 15 amino acids. Unmatched junction bases numbered 4, after V lost 5 bases and J lost 4 bases. Per germline, CDR1 KGHSH and CDR2 LQKENI. The CDR3 sequence is CASSTLAGGPDTQYF. CDR3 DNA sequence: TGTGCCAGCTCAACCCTAGCGGGGGGGCCAGATACGCAGTATTTT. Variable domain in full (rest from reference TRBV18 and TRBJ2-3): NAGVMQNPRHLVRRRGQEARLRCSPMKGHSHVYWYRQLPEEGLKFMVYLQKENIIDESGMPKERFSAEFPKEGPSILRIQQVVRGDSAAYFCASSTLAGGPDTQYFGPGTRLTVL.

The V gene is TRBV18, the J gene TRBJ2-7; 8 nucleotides match TRBD2. The CDR3 length is 14 residues. V lost 0 bases, J lost 3 bases, and 1 base stayed unmatched. The V gene's germline CDR1 is KGHSH and CDR2 LQKENI. The CDR3 loop reads CASSPPGLVYEQYF. The CDR3 DNA reads as TGTGCCAGCTCACCACCGGGACTAGTCTACGAGCAGTACTTC.

This clone was counted a single time. The genes are TRBV29-1 and TRBJ2-2; D not certain. Trimming shortened V by 5 bases and J by 1 base, and 8 bases separated the two germline ends. Germline V gene data show CDR1 as SQVTM and CDR2 as ANQGSEA. The CDR3 consists of 13 residues. CDR3 sequence: CSVNRRNTGELFF. DNA of the CDR3: TGCAGCGTTAACCGGAGGAACACCGGGGAGCTGTTTTTT.

The rearrangement uses TRBV6-1 and TRBJ1-2; 9 nucleotides match TRBD1. In germline, CDR1 is MNHNS, CDR2 SASEGT. The trim removed 9 bases at V and 4 bases at J, leaving 9 bases unmatched. This CDR3 contains 14 residues. The CDR3, as DNA: TGTGCCAGTACTACAGGGGGCAGCGGCTATGGCTACACCTTC. This translates into CASTTGGSGYGYTF.

Details on this clone: The sample carries other DNA sequences with the same CDR3. The gene calls are TRBV7-2 and TRBJ1-2; no clear D gene. Germline CDR1 and CDR2: SGHTA and FQGNSA. There are 14 residues in the CDR3. Trimming took off 1 base at V and 0 bases at J, with 6 bases between the two ends. The CDR3 spells CASSLGGTNYGYTF. CDR3 coding DNA: TGTGCCAGCAGCTTAGGCGGGACTAACTATGGCTACACCTTC.

V usage is TRBV27 and J usage is TRBJ1-5; D gene uncertain. Germline V gene lookup returns CDR1 MNHEY and CDR2 SMNVEV (reference sequence). This CDR3 region has 16 residues. Trimming left V 4 bases short and J 7 bases short, with 20 bases between. CDR3 sequence (DNA): TGTGCCAGCAGTTCCCTAAAGGGAGGAGGTCGGCAGCCCCAGCATTTT. Protein: CASSSLKGGGRQPQHF.

V is TRBV19 and J is TRBJ2-5, with D perhaps TRBD2 (5 bases). V lost 3 bases, J lost 5 bases, and 19 bases lay in between. Germline CDR1 is LNHDA and CDR2 is SQIVND (reference sequence). The CDR3 runs to 16 residues. The CDR3 DNA is TGTGCCAGTAGTATGACTTTGGACCTCCGGAGGGAGACCCAGTACTTC. Amino acid sequence: CASSMTLDLRRETQYF.

The chain recombines TRBV7-3 with TRBJ2-2; the match to TRBD2 covers 8 bases. The length of the CDR3 is 14 residues. V lost 5 bases, J lost 4 bases, and 3 bases stayed unmatched. Germline V lookup: CDR1 SGHTA, CDR2 FQGTGA. CDR3 nucleotides: TGTGCCAGCAGCCCCCGGGAGGGCACCGGGGAGCTGTTTTTT. Its protein is CASSPREGTGELFF.

V gene TRBV19 combines with J gene TRBJ1-5, with D perhaps matching TRBD1 (5 bases). The CDR3 length is 14 residues. CDR1 is LNHDA, CDR2 SQIVND, per germline (reference sequence). Trimming stripped 5 bases from V and 0 bases from J, with 8 bases between. This chain's CDR3 is CASSPQDSNQPQHF. The CDR3 nucleotides read TGTGCCAGTAGTCCACAGGATAGCAATCAGCCCCAGCATTTT. Drawing the rest from reference TRBV19 and TRBJ1-5, the complete variable domain is DGGITQSPKYLFRKEGQNVTLSCEQNLNHDAMYWYRQDPGQGLRLIYYSQIVNDFQKGDIAEGYSVSREKKESFPLTVTSAQKNPTAFYLCASSPQDSNQPQHFGDGTRLSIL.

The chain has TRBV10-2 and TRBJ2-7, with 9 bases that match TRBD1. Germline trimming cut 5 bases from V and 5 bases from J; bases unmatched to any gene: 1. The CDR3 contains 12 residues. CDR1 is WSHSY and CDR2 is SAAADI in the germline V gene. The CDR3 loop reads CASSRTGDEQYF. DNA for the CDR3: TGCGCCAGCAGTCGGACAGGGGACGAGCAGTACTTC.

The CDR3 loop reads CATLRSELHSTDTQYF. CDR3 coding DNA: TGTGCCACCCTGCGGTCGGAGCTCCATAGCACAGATACGCAGTATTTT. V and J are TRBV10-3 and TRBJ2-3; D remains ambiguous. The CDR3 totals 16 residues. Germline V gene lookup returns CDR1 ENHRY and CDR2 SYGVKD. Trimming pared 10 bases from V and 0 bases from J, leaving 20 bases between.

V is TRBV11-2 and J is TRBJ1-2; possible D gene TRBD1, 6 bases. This CDR3 spans 14 amino acids. CDR1 SGHAT and CDR2 FQNNGV come from the germline V gene. V lost 1 base and J 4 bases, leaving 10 bases between the germline ends. The CDR3 reads CASSLAGRGYGYTF. In nucleotides, the CDR3 is TGTGCCAGCAGCTTAGCGGGCAGGGGCTATGGCTACACCTTC.

This clone has just a few counts. V is TRBV5-6 and J is TRBJ1-5; D gene uncertain. Deletions cut 1 base from V and 5 bases from J, with 4 bases between. The germline V gene encodes CDR1 SGHDT and CDR2 YYEEEE. CDR3 length equals 12 residues. This chain's CDR3 is CASSLKDQPQHF. The CDR3 DNA is TGTGCCAGCAGCTTGAAAGATCAGCCCCAGCATTTT.

The rearrangement joins TRBV6-6 to TRBJ1-1; 8 nucleotides line up with TRBD1. This CDR3 comprises 16 residues. Unmatched junction bases numbered 9, after V lost 6 bases and J lost 0 bases. The germline gives CDR1 MNHNY, CDR2 SVGAGI (reference sequence). CDR3 sequence (DNA): TGTGCCAGCAGCGGACAGGGAACGCGGATGAACACTGAAGCTTTCTTT. Encoded protein: CASSGQGTRMNTEAFF.

The V and J genes are TRBV5-1 and TRBJ1-4; TRBD1 might be the D (6 bases). The CDR3 is 17 amino acids. Between the trimmed V and J ends, which lost 1 base and 9 bases, there was a span of 22 bases. The germline gives CDR1 SGHRS, CDR2 YFSETQ. The CDR3 DNA is TGCGCCAGCAGCTTGATTAAGGTTCAGGACGACAGGCAAAAACTGTTTTTT. Residues: CASSLIKVQDDRQKLFF.

The chain employs TRBV19 and TRBJ2-6; D is unclear. In germline, CDR1 is LNHDA, CDR2 SQIVND (reference sequence). This CDR3 comprises 14 residues. V was trimmed by 3 bases and J by 5 bases, leaving 8 bases between them. The CDR3 region has the DNA TGTGCCAGTAGTATCGGGCAGAGGGCCAACGTCCTGACTTTC. Translating gives CASSIGQRANVLTF. The full variable domain, completed using reference TRBV19 and TRBJ2-6, is DGGITQSPKYLFRKEGQNVTLSCEQNLNHDAMYWYRQDPGQGLRLIYYSQIVNDFQKGDIAEGYSVSREKKESFPLTVTSAQKNPTAFYLCASSIGQRANVLTFGAGSRLTVL.

This chain connects TRBV6-6 to TRBJ1-1; the D is unclear. V was cut by 3 bases and J by 1 base, with 9 bases left in between. CDR3 size: 14 residues. Germline CDR1 MNHNY, CDR2 SVGAGI (reference sequence). CDR3 in DNA: TGTGCCAGCAGTTATGGAATGGGGAACACTGAAGCTTTCTTT. This encodes CASSYGMGNTEAFF.

The V and J genes are TRBV28 and TRBJ2-7; perhaps TRBD2 as D (5 bases). The V end was cut by 3 bases, the J end by 3 bases, with 12 bases between. Looked up from germline, CDR1 is MDHEN and CDR2 is SYDVKM. CDR3 size: 14 residues. In nucleotides, the CDR3 is TGTGCCAGCAGTTTGACCGGCGGGTACTACGAGCAGTACTTC. Its protein product is CASSLTGGYYEQYF.

V and J are TRBV6-6 and TRBJ2-3; 12 bases fit TRBD2. Germline V lookup: CDR1 MNHNY, CDR2 SVGAGI (reference sequence). J was trimmed by 3 bases and V by 4 bases; bases with no gene match: 2. CDR3 length: 15 amino acids. CDR3 sequence: CASSFTSGGTDTQYF. Written as DNA, the CDR3 is TGTGCCAGCAGTTTTACTAGCGGGGGGACAGATACGCAGTATTTT.

The chain joins TRBV6-5 to TRBJ2-7; 7 bases are a match to TRBD1. Germline-derived CDR1 and CDR2 are MNHEY and SVGAGI. The CDR3 has 15 amino acids. V lost 6 bases and J lost 0; bases outside the gene matches: 8. The CDR3 sequence: CASSEVTGDSYEQYF. The CDR3 DNA is TGTGCCAGCAGCGAGGTAACAGGGGACTCCTACGAGCAGTACTTC.

V is TRBV5-4 and J is TRBJ2-7; TRBD1 might be the D (6 bases). Looked up from germline, CDR1 is SGHNT and CDR2 is YYREEE (reference sequence). The CDR3 length is 14 residues. The V gene lost 2 bases and the J gene lost 7 bases, with 16 bases spanning the gap. The chain's CDR3 is CASSLHLGALEQYF. The CDR3 DNA is TGTGCCAGCAGCTTACATCTGGGGGCGCTTGAGCAGTACTTC.

V usage is TRBV6-6 and J usage is TRBJ2-2; D call uncertain. This CDR3 has 12 amino acids. The V gene's germline CDR1 is MNHNY and CDR2 SVGAGI (reference sequence). The V gene lost 7 bases and the J gene lost 4 bases, with 7 bases spanning the gap. CDR3 in amino acids: CASMNPTGELFF. CDR3 DNA sequence: TGTGCCAGCATGAACCCCACCGGGGAGCTGTTTTTT.